Listed below are T cell receptor beta chains from one sample, sequenced in a study of cytomegalovirus exposure and HLA in healthy donors. Only in-frame clones appear in the TCRdb table, and some are missing; sequencing was by immunoSEQ multiplex PCR. The top ten clones hold 4.5% to 6% of a sample with some 250,000 clones, about four fifths of them seen once. Sequences were obtained from PBMCs. The receptors were gathered from a woman in her forties in good health and CMV-seropositive. CDR3s include the opening cysteine and the closing phenylalanine or tryptophan. A D gene is named only where the DNA matches it firmly. Some rows mark clone size as missing; the rest say once, few, many or name a class of expanded clone.

>TRBD2|TRBV5-4|TRBJ2-3|NA
CASSLLRGTSTSPTDTQYF
TGTGCCAGCAGCTTGTTAAGAGGGACTAGTACCTCCCCCACAGATACGCAGTATTTT
>NA|TRBV27|TRBJ2-7|NA
CASRTVGTSYEQYF
TGTGCCAGCAGAACAGTCGGGACTTCCTACGAGCAGTACTTC
>TRBD1|TRBV18|TRBJ2-2|NA
CASSSRDRGLTGELFF
TGTGCCAGCTCTTCCAGGGACAGGGGCCTCACCGGGGAGCTGTTTTTT
>TRBD2|TRBV5-1|TRBJ2-1|NA
CASCPGGAGGPYNEQFF
TGCGCCAGCTGTCCTGGGGGGGCGGGAGGCCCATACAATGAGCAGTTCTTC
>NA|TRBV5-6|TRBJ2-1|NA
CASSLGPYRDSTYNEQFF
TGTGCCAGCAGCTTGGGGCCCTACCGGGACTCTACCTACAATGAGCAGTTCTTC
>TRBD1|TRBV18|TRBJ2-6|NA
CASSPRMGTGGSGANVLTF
TGTGCCAGCTCACCACGAATGGGGACAGGGGGCTCTGGGGCCAACGTCCTGACTTTC
>TRBD2|TRBV9|TRBJ2-1|NA
CASSMSGVNSYNEQFF
TGTGCCAGCAGCATGAGCGGGGTTAACTCCTACAATGAGCAGTTCTTC
>TRBD1|TRBV7-3|TRBJ1-1|NA
CASSPGGARYTEAFF
TGTGCCAGCAGCCCAGGGGGCGCGAGGTACACTGAAGCTTTCTTT
>NA|TRBV7-2|TRBJ2-2|NA
CASRRTGFGTRRELFF
TGTGCCAGCAGACGTACAGGGTTCGGCACGCGGAGGGAGCTGTTTTTT
>NA|TRBV7-2|TRBJ2-5|NA
CASSGLAKETQYF
TGTGCCAGCAGCGGGCTAGCGAAAGAGACCCAGTACTTC
>TRBD2|TRBV6-6|TRBJ2-3|NA
CASSKGTSGGNTQYF
TGTGCCAGCAGTAAAGGGACTAGCGGGGGAAATACGCAGTATTTT
>TRBD2|TRBV6-6|TRBJ2-3|once
CASRSSGGADTQYF
TGTGCCAGCAGGTCTAGCGGGGGGGCAGATACGCAGTATTTT
>NA|TRBV6-6|TRBJ2-5|NA
CASSFERTAQETQYF
TGTGCCAGCAGTTTCGAACGGACAGCCCAAGAGACCCAGTACTTC
>NA|TRBV5-1|TRBJ1-1|NA
CASTLGLGASTEAFF
TGCGCCAGCACGCTTGGGTTGGGGGCGAGCACTGAAGCTTTCTTT
>NA|TRBV4-3|TRBJ2-3|NA
CASSQEKQDTQYF
TGCGCCAGCAGCCAAGAAAAACAAGATACGCAGTATTTT
>TRBD1|TRBV5-6|TRBJ1-5|few
CASSSSDRVQPQHF
TGTGCCAGCAGCTCAAGCGACAGGGTTCAGCCCCAGCATTTT
>TRBD2|TRBV30|TRBJ2-1|NA
CAWSFGTSGTNEQFF
TGTGCCTGGAGCTTCGGGACTAGCGGGACCAATGAGCAGTTCTTC
>NA|TRBV5-5|TRBJ1-3|NA
CASSLLRDKGNTIYF
TGTGCCAGCAGCTTACTAAGGGACAAAGGAAACACCATATATTTT
>NA|TRBV19|TRBJ1-5|NA
CASSRGARSNQPQHF
TGTGCCAGTAGTCGGGGGGCGAGGAGCAATCAGCCCCAGCATTTT
>NA|TRBV4-3|TRBJ1-3|NA
CASSQELGGVSGNTIYF
TGCGCCAGCAGCCAAGAGTTAGGGGGGGTATCGGGAAACACCATATATTTT
>TRBD1|TRBV7-8|TRBJ1-1|NA
CASSLLTGTNTEAFF
TGTGCCAGCAGCTTATTGACAGGGACAAACACTGAAGCTTTCTTT
>TRBD2|TRBV10-3|TRBJ2-5|NA
CAISPSGEETQYF
TGTGCCATCAGTCCTAGCGGTGAAGAGACCCAGTACTTC
>TRBD1|TRBV6-6|TRBJ1-1|NA
CASSYSRDRNTEAFF
TGTGCCAGCAGTTACTCGCGGGACAGGAACACTGAAGCTTTCTTT
>TRBD1|TRBV18|TRBJ2-7|NA
CASSRGTGGEQYF
TGTGCCAGCTCACGGGGGACAGGGGGCGAGCAGTACTTC
>NA|TRBV5-1|TRBJ2-3|NA
CASSLVGSSSTDTQYF
TGCGCCAGCAGCTTGGTGGGCTCTTCTAGCACAGATACGCAGTATTTT
>NA|TRBV6-1|TRBJ1-2|NA
CASSEVTGYGYTF
TGTGCCAGCAGTGAAGTGACAGGCTATGGCTACACCTTC
>NA|TRBV5-4|TRBJ1-2|NA
CASSFTGNNYGYTF
TGTGCCAGCAGCTTTACAGGGAACAACTATGGCTACACCTTC
>NA|TRBV5-5|TRBJ1-6|NA
CASSLTRQPNSPLHF
TGTGCCAGCAGCCTCACCAGACAGCCAAATTCACCCCTCCACTTT
>NA|TRBV7-3|TRBJ1-2|NA
CASSPTAGLYGYTF
TGTGCCAGCAGCCCCACCGCAGGGTTGTATGGCTACACCTTC
>TRBD1|TRBV7-2|TRBJ1-5|NA
CASSLTTGVSNQPQHF
TGTGCCAGCAGCTTGACGACAGGGGTTAGCAATCAGCCCCAGCATTTT
>TRBD1|TRBV12-5|TRBJ2-7|NA
CASGPWTGGNYEQYF
TGTGCTAGTGGTCCCTGGACAGGGGGTAACTACGAGCAGTACTTC
>TRBD1|TRBV19|TRBJ1-2|few
CASSIRTGHYGYTF
TGTGCCAGTAGTATAAGGACAGGGCACTATGGCTACACCTTC
>TRBD1|TRBV7-2|TRBJ1-6|NA
CASSDPGQFSSYNSPLHF
TGTGCCAGCAGCGATCCGGGACAGTTTAGCTCCTATAATTCACCCCTCCACTTT
>TRBD1|TRBV6-5|TRBJ1-5|NA
CASSLGTVLSNQPQHF
TGTGCCAGCAGTTTGGGGACAGTGCTTAGCAATCAGCCCCAGCATTTT
>NA|TRBV10-3|TRBJ1-1|few
CAISASDTEAFF
TGTGCCATCAGCGCCTCGGACACTGAAGCTTTCTTT
>TRBD2|TRBV5-1|TRBJ2-3|NA
CASSASTSGGKGDTQYF
TGCGCCAGCAGCGCGTCGACTAGCGGGGGGAAAGGAGATACGCAGTATTTT
>TRBD2|TRBV4-2|TRBJ2-1|NA
CASARTSGAGGHEQFF
TGTGCCAGCGCTCGGACTAGCGGGGCGGGGGGCCATGAGCAGTTCTTC
>NA|TRBV27|TRBJ1-6|NA
CASSFYGENSPLHF
TGTGCCAGCAGTTTTTACGGGGAAAATTCACCCCTCCACTTT
>TRBD1|TRBV18|TRBJ1-1|NA
CASSRSGQGAGTEAFF
TGTGCCAGCTCGCGTTCCGGACAGGGGGCGGGCACTGAAGCTTTCTTT
>NA|TRBV5-8|TRBJ2-1|NA
CASSFDGTLHYNEQFF
TGTGCCAGCAGCTTCGACGGGACACTTCATTACAATGAGCAGTTCTTC
>NA|TRBV27|TRBJ2-7|NA
CASSRPPYEQYF
TGTGCCAGCAGTCGCCCCCCCTACGAGCAGTACTTC
>NA|TRBV7-2|TRBJ2-2|NA
CASSFGRTGELFF
TGTGCCAGCAGCTTTGGGCGCACCGGGGAGCTGTTTTTT
>TRBD2|TRBV30|TRBJ2-1|NA
CAWSSASGNEQFF
TGTGCCTGGAGTTCTGCTAGCGGGAACGAGCAGTTCTTC
>TRBD1|TRBV2|TRBJ1-2|NA
CASSEYFGTGRPHYGYTF
TGTGCCAGCAGTGAGTATTTCGGGACAGGAAGACCTCACTATGGCTACACCTTC
>NA|TRBV29-1|TRBJ2-5|NA
CSVSQGLTETQYF
TGCAGCGTTTCCCAGGGTCTTACAGAGACCCAGTACTTC
>TRBD1|TRBV6-1|TRBJ1-5|NA
CASSDKGWAGGVNQPQHF
TGTGCCAGCAGTGATAAAGGTTGGGCAGGGGGAGTCAATCAGCCCCAGCATTTT
>NA|TRBV6-5|TRBJ1-1|NA
CASRRGGWTEAFF
TGTGCCAGCAGGAGGGGAGGTTGGACTGAAGCTTTCTTT
>TRBD1|TRBV19|TRBJ1-5|once
CASTRTGRGQGQPQHF
TGTGCCAGTACACGAACGGGAAGGGGGCAGGGTCAGCCCCAGCATTTT